This T cell receptor beta chain was sequenced in a study of regulatory T cells in long-lasting Graves disease. The CDR3 is 17 residues long. Germline assignment: CDR1 MDHEN and CDR2 SYDVKM. With 6 bases clipped from V and 2 bases from J, the junction kept 15 bases outside the gene matches. This clonotype was seen only a few times. Time point here: newly diagnosed GD, antithyroid drugs for less than 3 months. The TCR library was prepared using RNA isolated from PBMCs. Library construction for TCR beta used iRepertoire HTBI primers and Arm-PCR of CDR3 regions. TCRdb processed the multiplex PCR reads anew with MiXCR; each CDR3 protein has one entry. The sample carries 550,000 to 700,000 distinct CDR3 sequences, roughly 16% recorded once. This sample also appeared in a second study, on T cells in Graves' hyperthyroidism and ophthalmopathy.

The V call is TRBV28, the J call TRBJ2-7, with 8 bases lining up with TRBD1. The sequenced sample was peripheral blood mononuclear cells (PBMCs), obtained at new diagnosis, from a patient treated with antithyroid drugs. This TCR derives from a man aged 18-30 years with Graves disease. The CDR3 DNA sequence: TGTGCCAGCAGCGGCGGGACAGGACACATCAGAGCCTACGAGCAGTACTTC. Protein product: CASSGGTGHIRAYEQYF. Together with reference TRBV28 and TRBJ2-7, the CDR3 gives the full variable domain: DVKVTQSSRYLVKRTGEKVFLECVQDMDHENMFWYRQDPGLGLRLIYFSYDVKMKEKGDIPEGYSVSREKKERFSLILESASTNQTSMYLCASSGGTGHIRAYEQYFGPGTRLTVT.